These T cell receptor beta chains were read from a single sample in a study of blood T cell repertoires in COVID-19. Sequencing used immunoSEQ multiplex PCR; TCRdb keeps in-frame clones, though not all of them. Counted here are about 140,000 clones, approximately 87% occurring once; the ten biggest clones make up about 10%. The specimen was PBMCs or T cells enriched from blood (not recorded which). Receptors originate from a man in his 60s who had recovered from COVID-19. CDR3s include the opening cysteine and the closing phenylalanine or tryptophan. D genes are given only for firm matches. Size tells how often a clone was seen (once, few, many) or the class of an expanded clone, and some rows leave it out.

J,D,size,V,CDR3,DNA
TRBJ2-4,.,.,TRBV23-1,CASSSIIGGLAKNIQYF,TGCGCCAGCAGTTCTATAATTGGGGGACTAGCCAAAAACATTCAGTACTTC
TRBJ1-1,.,.,TRBV6-5,CASKDYTEAFF,TGTGCCAGCAAAGACTACACTGAAGCTTTCTTT
TRBJ2-7,.,.,TRBV7-6,CASSLASAGHSSYEQYF,TGTGCCAGCAGCTTAGCATCGGCGGGGCATTCCTCCTACGAGCAGTACTTC
TRBJ2-7,.,.,TRBV27,CASSFTRDAYEQYF,TGTGCCAGCAGTTTTACGCGGGATGCTTACGAGCAGTACTTC
TRBJ2-7,TRBD1,.,TRBV20-1,CSARTGPEQYF,TGCAGCGCCCGGACAGGCCCCGAGCAGTACTTC
TRBJ2-3,.,once,TRBV5-1,CASSLDNTDTQYF,TGCGCCAGCAGCTTGGACAACACAGATACGCAGTATTTT
TRBJ2-5,TRBD2,.,TRBV5-1,CASSGDYQETQYF,TGCGCCAGCAGCGGGGACTATCAAGAGACCCAGTACTTC
TRBJ1-5,TRBD1,.,TRBV5-1,CASSKNGQGSNQPQHF,TGCGCCAGCAGCAAAAATGGACAGGGTAGCAATCAGCCCCAGCATTTT
TRBJ1-4,.,.,TRBV28,CASRLSGPPDEKLFF,TGTGCCAGCAGACTAAGCGGGCCGCCTGATGAAAAACTGTTTTTT
TRBJ2-7,TRBD2,.,TRBV9,CASSSISGSYEQYF,TGTGCCAGCAGCTCGATAAGCGGGAGCTACGAGCAGTACTTC
TRBJ1-6,.,.,TRBV18,CASSPLNPSSYNSPLHF,TGTGCCAGCTCACCACTCAACCCGAGCTCCTATAATTCACCCCTCCACTTT
TRBJ2-1,TRBD2,.,TRBV30,CAWGRGLAGPNEQFF,TGTGCCTGGGGAAGGGGACTAGCGGGGCCCAATGAGCAGTTCTTC
TRBJ2-3,.,.,TRBV7-8,CASSPGPGALTDTQYF,TGTGCCAGCAGCCCCGGACCGGGAGCGCTCACAGATACGCAGTATTTT
TRBJ1-1,.,once,TRBV11-2,CASSTITNTEAFF,TGTGCCAGCAGCACAATCACGAACACTGAAGCTTTCTTT
TRBJ2-2,.,once,TRBV28,CASSLRVGGGTGELFF,TGTGCCAGCAGTTTGCGGGTGGGGGGAGGCACCGGGGAGCTGTTTTTT
TRBJ2-7,.,.,TRBV10-2,CASTRTEASEQYF,TGCGCCAGCACCCGGACAGAGGCTAGTGAGCAGTACTTC
TRBJ1-2,.,.,TRBV6-5,CASSLEPSTNYGYTF,TGTGCCAGCAGTTTGGAGCCGAGTACTAACTATGGCTACACCTTC
TRBJ2-7,.,.,TRBV9,CASSRGGGSPYEQYF,TGTGCCAGCAGCAGGGGTGGGGGGTCCCCCTACGAGCAGTACTTC
TRBJ1-2,TRBD1,.,TRBV6-5,CASRGGTGHLNGYTF,TGTGCCAGCAGGGGAGGGACAGGGCATTTAAATGGCTACACCTTC
TRBJ2-7,TRBD1,.,TRBV3-1/TRBV3-2,CASSQGGRGYEQYF,TGTGCCAGCAGCCAAGGGGGCAGGGGGTACGAGCAGTACTTC
TRBJ1-3,.,.,TRBV7-6,CASSQLGGIFGNTIYF,TGTGCCAGCAGCCAACTAGGAGGCATTTTTGGAAACACCATATATTTT
TRBJ2-5,TRBD1,.,TRBV5-5,CASSLTTGVETQYF,TGTGCCAGCAGCTTGACAACAGGGGTGGAGACCCAGTACTTC
TRBJ1-1,.,once,TRBV15,CATSRARSQGIRNTEAFF,TGTGCCACCAGCAGAGCTCGAAGTCAGGGGATTAGGAACACTGAAGCTTTCTTT
TRBJ2-1,.,.,TRBV4-1,CASSQDQASPYNEQFF,TGCGCCAGCAGCCAAGATCAGGCTTCCCCCTACAATGAGCAGTTCTTC
TRBJ2-3,TRBD1,.,TRBV28,CASSSGQGFTDTQYF,TGTGCCAGCAGTTCCGGACAGGGGTTCACAGATACGCAGTATTTT
TRBJ2-7,.,.,TRBV7-9,CASTGRGGYEQYF,TGTGCCAGCACCGGAAGGGGGGGCTACGAGCAGTACTTC
TRBJ2-2,.,.,TRBV6-5,CASSFSGNTGELFF,TGTGCCAGCAGTTTTTCGGGGAACACCGGGGAGCTGTTTTTT
TRBJ1-1,TRBD1,.,TRBV2,CASSGQGRDTEAFF,TGTGCCAGCAGTGGACAGGGTCGGGACACTGAAGCTTTCTTT
TRBJ1-1,.,.,TRBV7-2,CASSLTGHEAFF,TGTGCCAGCAGCTTAACAGGGCATGAAGCTTTCTTT
TRBJ2-5,.,.,TRBV4-1,CASSRVTGLQETQYF,TGCGCCAGCAGCCGGGTAACAGGGCTCCAAGAGACCCAGTACTTC
TRBJ2-1,.,.,TRBV4-2,CASSQPKGGVDEQFF,TGTGCCAGCAGCCAACCTAAAGGGGGGGTCGATGAGCAGTTCTTC
TRBJ1-4,TRBD1,.,TRBV18,CASSPPGQANEKLFF,TGTGCCAGCTCACCACCGGGACAGGCTAATGAAAAACTGTTTTTT
TRBJ1-6,TRBD1,.,TRBV7-2,CASSFTTGATSPLHF,TGTGCCAGCAGCTTCACGACAGGGGCTACTTCACCCCTCCACTTT
TRBJ2-7,.,medium-sized,TRBV5-8,CASERRGLYEQYF,TGTGCCAGCGAAAGGAGGGGGCTCTACGAGCAGTACTTC
TRBJ1-6,.,.,TRBV19,CASSDHRESPLHF,TGTGCCAGTAGTGATCACAGGGAGTCACCCCTCCACTTT
TRBJ2-1,.,.,TRBV11-2,CASSPSLVGNEQFF,TGTGCCAGCAGCCCTTCTTTGGTCGGCAATGAGCAGTTCTTC
TRBJ2-5,.,.,TRBV3-1/TRBV3-2,CASSQWAETQYF,TGTGCCAGCAGCCAATGGGCTGAGACCCAGTACTTC
TRBJ2-7,.,.,TRBV7-2,CASSLAHINYEQYF,TGTGCCAGCAGCTTAGCGCACATCAACTACGAGCAGTACTTC
TRBJ2-4,.,.,TRBV21-1,CASSQRLAGEVVAKNIQYF,TGTGCCAGCTCCCAGAGACTAGCGGGAGAAGTGGTAGCCAAAAACATTCAGTACTTC
TRBJ1-2,.,.,TRBV5-4,CASSLEGTPYGYTF,TGTGCCAGCAGCTTGGAGGGGACACCCTATGGCTACACCTTC
TRBJ2-1,TRBD1,.,TRBV11-3,CASSMGQTNNEQFF,TGTGCCAGCAGCATGGGACAGACCAACAATGAGCAGTTCTTC
TRBJ1-6,.,.,TRBV5-1,CASSPRTDQSSPLHF,TGCGCCAGCAGCCCCCGAACAGATCAGAGTTCACCCCTCCACTTT
TRBJ2-2,TRBD2,.,TRBV15,CATSARTRGSGELFF,TGTGCCACCAGCGCACGGACTAGGGGAAGCGGGGAGCTGTTTTTT
TRBJ2-3,.,.,TRBV7-3,CASSLYGADTQYF,TGTGCCAGCAGCTTATACGGTGCAGATACGCAGTATTTT
TRBJ1-1,.,.,TRBV19,CASSMGRRPREAFF,TGTGCCAGTAGTATGGGCCGACGGCCAAGGGAAGCTTTCTTT
TRBJ1-2,.,.,TRBV2,CASLRREANYGYTF,TGTGCCAGCCTCCGGCGGGAGGCAAACTATGGCTACACCTTC
TRBJ1-5,.,.,TRBV18,CASSPPGGVKEPQHF,TGTGCCAGCTCACCACCGGGAGGAGTTAAGGAGCCCCAGCATTTT
TRBJ2-2,TRBD2,.,TRBV6-4,CASSFTSGRTGELFF,TGTGCCAGCAGCTTCACTAGCGGGAGGACCGGGGAGCTGTTTTTT
TRBJ2-3,.,.,TRBV28,CASSLNLYSWYF,TGTGCCAGCAGTTTAAACCTATATTCTTGGTATTTT
TRBJ1-1,.,.,TRBV7-9,CASSRDTGGTEAFF,TGTGCCAGCAGCCGGGACACGGGGGGGACTGAAGCTTTCTTT
TRBJ2-7,TRBD2,.,TRBV5-1,CASSLVAGGSYEQYF,TGCGCCAGCAGCTTGGTAGCGGGGGGATCCTACGAGCAGTACTTC
TRBJ1-5,TRBD1,once,TRBV19,CASSIPGTGNQPQHF,TGTGCCAGTAGTATCCCCGGGACAGGCAATCAGCCCCAGCATTTT
TRBJ2-2,.,.,TRBV25-1,CACGDPQNTGELFF,TGTGCCTGTGGAGACCCGCAGAACACCGGGGAGCTGTTTTTT
TRBJ2-5,.,.,TRBV5-5,CASSPGTGVETQYF,TGTGCCAGCAGCCCCGGGACGGGGGTAGAGACCCAGTACTTC
TRBJ1-1,.,few,TRBV5-1,CASSGEGMYTEAFF,TGCGCCAGCAGCGGGGAGGGTATGTACACTGAAGCTTTCTTT
TRBJ1-1,.,.,TRBV9,CASSPRVGTEAFF,TGTGCCAGCAGCCCCCGGGTCGGCACTGAAGCTTTCTTT
TRBJ1-6,.,.,TRBV27,CASGPLQGNNSPLHF,TGTGCCAGCGGGCCCCTACAGGGAAACAATTCACCCCTCCACTTT
TRBJ1-2,TRBD1,.,TRBV16,CASSHRPTGLVYGYTF,TGTGCCAGCAGCCACCGACCGACAGGGTTGGTCTACGGCTACACCTTC
TRBJ2-7,.,.,TRBV19,CASSPGGLGVGYEQYF,TGTGCCAGTAGTCCTGGCGGCTTGGGAGTAGGCTACGAGCAGTACTTC
TRBJ1-2,.,.,TRBV2,CATKREYGEGYTF,TGTGCCACCAAGAGGGAGTACGGCGAGGGCTACACCTTC